Listed below are T cell receptor beta chains from one sample, sequenced in a study of shared clonotypes between healthy human individuals. The data were produced by immunoSEQ multiplex PCR, yet TCRdb's version contains in-frame clones alone and is incomplete. Of approximately 1.5 million clones listed, roughly 98% were seen once; the top ten hold roughly 0.42%. Sequenced material: naive CD4+ T cells sorted from blood. These receptor sequences come from a young man in good health. Both conserved end residues are part of each CDR3. The D gene is left open where the match is weak. Where a row states a size, it is once, few, many or the class of an expanded clone; other rows omit it.

V gene: TRBV29-1
clone size: NA
J gene: TRBJ2-7
D gene: NA
CDR3 DNA: TGCAGCGTTGGTCAGTCCCCCTACGAGCAGTACTTC
CDR3 protein: CSVGQSPYEQYF

V gene: TRBV27
clone size: NA
J gene: TRBJ2-1
D gene: NA
CDR3 DNA: TGTGCCAGCAGGGTACAGAGTGGCAATGAGCAGTTCTTC
CDR3 protein: CASRVQSGNEQFF

V gene: TRBV18
clone size: NA
J gene: TRBJ1-5
D gene: TRBD1
CDR3 DNA: TGTGCCAGCTCATCAATTTCGGGACAGACCAATCAGCCCCAGCATTTT
CDR3 protein: CASSSISGQTNQPQHF

V gene: TRBV10-3
clone size: once
J gene: TRBJ1-5
D gene: TRBD1
CDR3 DNA: TGTGCCATCAGTGAAGACAGGGTGCAGCCCCAGCATTTT
CDR3 protein: CAISEDRVQPQHF

V gene: TRBV27
clone size: NA
J gene: TRBJ1-2
D gene: TRBD1
CDR3 DNA: TGTGCCAGCAGTTCCTGGACAGGCCTAGCTAACTATGGCTACACCTTC
CDR3 protein: CASSSWTGLANYGYTF

V gene: TRBV5-1
clone size: NA
J gene: TRBJ2-7
D gene: NA
CDR3 DNA: TGCGCCAGCAGTTCCGGTGACTCCTACGAGCAGTACTTC
CDR3 protein: CASSSGDSYEQYF

V gene: TRBV4-1
clone size: NA
J gene: TRBJ2-6
D gene: NA
CDR3 DNA: TGCGCCAGCAGCCTAAGGGTGAGGGCCAACGTCCTGACTTTC
CDR3 protein: CASSLRVRANVLTF

V gene: TRBV7-2
clone size: NA
J gene: TRBJ2-4
D gene: TRBD2
CDR3 DNA: TGTGCCAGCAGCTTTAGGTCCAATGCTCGGGAGGGACGTCGGAACATTCAGTACTTC
CDR3 protein: CASSFRSNAREGRRNIQYF

V gene: TRBV28
clone size: NA
J gene: TRBJ1-2
D gene: TRBD1
CDR3 DNA: TGTGCCAGCAGTCCCGGGACAGGGGGCTACTATGGCTACACCTTC
CDR3 protein: CASSPGTGGYYGYTF

V gene: TRBV5-6
clone size: once
J gene: TRBJ2-1
D gene: NA
CDR3 DNA: TGTGCCAGCAGCTTGTGGGGGGTCAATGAGCAGTTCTTC
CDR3 protein: CASSLWGVNEQFF

V gene: TRBV6-5
clone size: once
J gene: TRBJ1-3
D gene: NA
CDR3 DNA: TGTGCCAGCTCCCTCCCGGGCCAAAACACCATATATTTT
CDR3 protein: CASSLPGQNTIYF

V gene: TRBV28
clone size: NA
J gene: TRBJ2-2
D gene: TRBD1
CDR3 DNA: TGTGCCAGCACCCCGGGGGACAGGGACGCCGGGGAGCTGTTTTTT
CDR3 protein: CASTPGDRDAGELFF

V gene: TRBV5-4
clone size: NA
J gene: TRBJ1-2
D gene: NA
CDR3 DNA: TGTGCCAGCAGTACGGGACTTTTCTCGAAGGGCTACACCTTC
CDR3 protein: CASSTGLFSKGYTF

V gene: TRBV19
clone size: NA
J gene: TRBJ2-2
D gene: TRBD2
CDR3 DNA: TGTGCCAGTCGACTAGCGGGAACCGGGGAGCTGTTTTTT
CDR3 protein: CASRLAGTGELFF

V gene: TRBV6-5
clone size: NA
J gene: TRBJ2-7
D gene: TRBD2
CDR3 DNA: TGTGCCAGCACTAAATTCCTAGCGGCATCCTACGAGCAGTACTTC
CDR3 protein: CASTKFLAASYEQYF

V gene: TRBV6-5
clone size: NA
J gene: TRBJ2-2
D gene: NA
CDR3 DNA: TGTGCCAGCAGTCGAAGACATATTAACACCGGGGAGCTGTTTTTT
CDR3 protein: CASSRRHINTGELFF

V gene: TRBV7-9
clone size: once
J gene: TRBJ1-4
D gene: NA
CDR3 DNA: TGTGCCAGCAGCCTTCTGGGGAGGGGTGAAAAACTGTTTTTT
CDR3 protein: CASSLLGRGEKLFF

V gene: TRBV5-1
clone size: NA
J gene: TRBJ2-1
D gene: TRBD2
CDR3 DNA: TGCGCCAGCAGCTTGGGGCTTCGAAGACTAGCGGGAGGGCAGACCTACAATGAGCAGTTCTTC
CDR3 protein: CASSLGLRRLAGGQTYNEQFF

V gene: TRBV2
clone size: NA
J gene: TRBJ2-3
D gene: TRBD1
CDR3 DNA: TGTGCCAGCAGTGAAAGGCCCCGCCTGGGCGACAGGGGAAACACAGATACGCAGTATTTT
CDR3 protein: CASSERPRLGDRGNTDTQYF

V gene: TRBV28
clone size: NA
J gene: TRBJ2-2
D gene: TRBD2
CDR3 DNA: TGTGCCAGCAGTTTAACGACCGGACTAGCGGGATTAACCGGGGAGCTGTTTTTT
CDR3 protein: CASSLTTGLAGLTGELFF

V gene: TRBV28
clone size: NA
J gene: TRBJ1-2
D gene: NA
CDR3 DNA: TGTGCCAGCAGTTTATCCCCGCCCGTAAGGGATGGCTACACCTTC
CDR3 protein: CASSLSPPVRDGYTF

V gene: TRBV5-1
clone size: NA
J gene: TRBJ2-3
D gene: TRBD2
CDR3 DNA: TGCGCCAGCAGCCTCGGGACTAGCGAAGGCACAGATACGCAGTATTTT
CDR3 protein: CASSLGTSEGTDTQYF

V gene: TRBV28
clone size: NA
J gene: TRBJ1-1
D gene: TRBD1
CDR3 DNA: TGTGCCAGCAGCCACCCAGGACAGGGGAATATGAACACTGAAGCTTTCTTT
CDR3 protein: CASSHPGQGNMNTEAFF

V gene: TRBV2
clone size: once
J gene: TRBJ1-2
D gene: NA
CDR3 DNA: TGTGCCATCGGTCATGAGGGCGCCCATGGCTACACCTTC
CDR3 protein: CAIGHEGAHGYTF

V gene: TRBV5-1
clone size: NA
J gene: TRBJ2-2
D gene: NA
CDR3 DNA: TGCGCCAGCAGCCTAGACACCGGGGAGCTGTTTTTT
CDR3 protein: CASSLDTGELFF

V gene: TRBV19
clone size: NA
J gene: TRBJ2-3
D gene: NA
CDR3 DNA: TGTGCCAGTAGTATAGGGCGAACAGATACGCAGTATTTT
CDR3 protein: CASSIGRTDTQYF

V gene: TRBV4-3
clone size: NA
J gene: TRBJ2-3
D gene: NA
CDR3 DNA: TGCGCCAGCAGCCAAGAGCGTAGCACAGATACGCAGTATTTT
CDR3 protein: CASSQERSTDTQYF

V gene: TRBV5-1
clone size: once
J gene: TRBJ2-7
D gene: TRBD1
CDR3 DNA: TGCGCCAGCAGTGAACCCGGGACAGGGGCCCTCCTGGGGCAGTACTTC
CDR3 protein: CASSEPGTGALLGQYF

V gene: TRBV18
clone size: NA
J gene: TRBJ2-7
D gene: NA
CDR3 DNA: TGTGCCAGCTCACCACCGGGGGCCCGCGAGCAGTACTTC
CDR3 protein: CASSPPGAREQYF

V gene: TRBV10-3
clone size: NA
J gene: TRBJ2-1
D gene: TRBD2
CDR3 DNA: TGTGCCATCAGCAGACTAGCGGGAGGCTCCTACAATGAGCAGTTCTTC
CDR3 protein: CAISRLAGGSYNEQFF

V gene: TRBV7-2
clone size: NA
J gene: TRBJ2-1
D gene: NA
CDR3 DNA: TGTGCCAGCAGCCCCAACTCCTACAATGAGCAGTTCTTC
CDR3 protein: CASSPNSYNEQFF

V gene: TRBV5-1
clone size: NA
J gene: TRBJ2-5
D gene: NA
CDR3 DNA: TGCGCCAGCAGCTCCACTCGTGGGGTCGGAGGAGAGACCCAGTACTTC
CDR3 protein: CASSSTRGVGGETQYF

V gene: TRBV15
clone size: NA
J gene: TRBJ1-5
D gene: NA
CDR3 DNA: TGTGCCACCCGAGGGGTAAGCTATAGCAATCAGCCCCAGCATTTT
CDR3 protein: CATRGVSYSNQPQHF

V gene: TRBV4-3
clone size: NA
J gene: TRBJ2-2
D gene: NA
CDR3 DNA: TGCGCCAGCAGCCAAGGCCCCCAAACCACCGGGGAGCTGTTTTTT
CDR3 protein: CASSQGPQTTGELFF

V gene: TRBV28
clone size: NA
J gene: TRBJ2-2
D gene: NA
CDR3 DNA: TGTGCCAGCAGAAACGGAATCACCGGGGAGCTGTTTTTT
CDR3 protein: CASRNGITGELFF

V gene: TRBV11-2
clone size: NA
J gene: TRBJ2-1
D gene: NA
CDR3 DNA: TGTGCCAGCAGCTCCTACCTCGGTTTGGCTTCCTACAATGAGCAGTTCTTC
CDR3 protein: CASSSYLGLASYNEQFF

V gene: TRBV12-5
clone size: NA
J gene: TRBJ2-2
D gene: NA
CDR3 DNA: TGTGCTAGTGGTTTGCGTTTGAGCGGGTCGAACACCGGGGAGCTGTTTTTT
CDR3 protein: CASGLRLSGSNTGELFF